This TCR beta chain was sequenced during a study of identical twins. Study-wide results and caveats: Out-of-frame sharing of TCR alpha in monozygotic twins was underestimated by models. Cross-sectional statistics underpinned the conclusions; the same donors were not followed. For cord blood, abundant beta clonotypes had fewer insertions, unlike memory repertoires, which showed none.

TCRdb recomputed calls from the 5' RACE reads with MiXCR, one row per CDR3 protein. Of roughly 290,000 distinct CDR3 sequences in the sample, roughly 8.6% are singletons; the top ten hold approximately 6.6%. Many counts were recorded for this clonotype. The target antigen is unknown. No donor was unhealthy or non-Caucasian. Per the germline V gene, CDR1 is SGHVS and CDR2 is FQNEAQ. V was pared by 6 bases and J by 4 bases, with 12 bases of the junction left unmatched. The CDR3 consists of 17 residues. The same data also contributed to another study, on yellow fever vaccine responses in identical twins.

This sequence joins TRBV7-8 and TRBJ1-6; 7 bases line up with TRBD1. This sequence originates from a woman aged 18-30 years in good health. The sequencing input was CD8+ T cells sorted from blood. CDR3 coding DNA: TGTGCCAGCAGATTCGACGGGACAGCGAATTATAATTCACCCCTCCACTTT. Translated, it gives CASRFDGTANYNSPLHF.